The entry below gives a single T cell receptor beta chain sequence along with its context. This receptor's antigen is unknown. The input lacks base qualities; no much larger clone sits a single base away. The data belong to a study of shared clonotypes between healthy human individuals (dated by TCRdb to 2018 to 2020). As for the study more broadly: A couple of women and a few men aged 18 to 49 years were included in the cohort. For each donor, three plates each were used for CD4 naive and CD4 memory, two plates were used for CD8 naive, and one plate was used for CD8 memory. The study deeply sequenced blood TCR repertoires of several healthy adults to estimate repertoire size and the extent of clonotype sharing between individuals. To increase sequencing depth and limit assay-specific biases, different laboratories used diverse techniques to prepare libraries and sequence TCR repertoires. Between about 0.85 and 8.9 billion PBMCs per donor were obtained by leukapheresis.

Using the deep immunoSEQ assay, TCR CDR3 regions were amplified from genomic DNA by multiplex PCR. For each cell subset, the extracted genomic DNA was distributed evenly across all wells of several immunoSEQ 96-well plates, and each plate served as one replicate. For sorted subsets, each replicate PCR was loaded with about 0.2 ug genomic DNA, equivalent to 30,000 or so T cell genomes. Purified libraries were measured with a Qubit 3.0 fluorometer, size-checked on a Bioanalyzer 2100, and measured again with the KAPA Library Quantification kit. Every immunoSEQ 96-well plate was sequenced on a dedicated single-read 150-cycle Illumina NextSeq 550 flow cell. The paper's data handling went like this. Because the immunoSEQ output held only junctional sequences and lacked quality scores, the filtering could not match the filtering applied to full-length reads. Sequences were annotated with PyIR, a Python wrapper for IgBLAST v1.9, and V/J genes and CDR3 were assigned using IMGT germline references. Any read was removed if the V/J assignment was weak (E-value above 1e-6), the CDR3 was missing, or the read contained stop codons, out-of-frame junctions, or ambiguous translated residues. V3J clonotypes were defined as sequences sharing an identical inferred V gene, J gene, and CDR3 amino acid sequence. The percentage overlap between two repertoires was calculated by dividing the number of shared unique clonotypes by the size of the smaller repertoire. Three approaches were used to assess repertoire richness: RTK rarefaction, the Chao1 estimator, and Recon v2.1 estimates of unobserved clonotypes. Generation probabilities were computed with OLGA for all TCRbeta clonotypes obtained by the gDNA method from several donors. Drawn from immuneACCESS, this table holds only the in-frame rearrangements with V and J called that TCRdb kept. Clones are partly lost; checked studies trace under half to an unresolved V gene and leave the rest unexplained. Clone size and the V and J calls come from that table; the DNA yielded D and trimming. The sample contains millions of clones, just over 90% of them found a single time. The top ten clones comprise 0.14% of the sample.

The CDR3 spans 13 residues, from the cysteine through the phenylalanine. The read is trimmed to its CDR3 DNA, 39 bases read in frame from base 1. The V end gives up 7 bases and the J end 6 bases, leaving 4 bases in the junction not matched to a gene. The germline V gene supplies CDR1 SQVTM and CDR2 ANQGSEA. What the research found in general, with its limitations: Naive subsets generally had larger estimated clonotype richness than memory subsets. When four donors were compared, the shared fraction of clonotypes was around 5% for naive CD4, around 3.5% for naive CD8, more than 2% for memory CD4, and roughly 0.4% for memory CD8. The small number of donors limited the genetic and exposure-history diversity represented. Compared with non-shared clonotypes, the clonotypes found in all four sorted-subset donors had higher generation probabilities. Sampling was restricted to blood, and TCR repertoires in tissues likely differ from the TCR repertoires found in blood. Incomplete sequencing was indicated by rarefaction of sorted-subset datasets, despite the large sequencing depth. Pairwise subsampling indicated that sequencing depth was expected to affect the degree of clonotype sharing among donors.

The donors were healthy, HIV-negative adults who had no recently reported acute infections or vaccinations. Only Caucasian adults living in Nashville, Tennessee, USA were represented among the donors. CD4+ T cells were enriched by magnetic negative selection; naive cells were then positively selected on CD45RA, and the negative fraction formed the memory subset. After blood collection by leukapheresis, PBMCs were isolated using Ficoll-Histopaque density gradient centrifugation and then cryopreserved in the vapor phase of liquid nitrogen. Purity and quantity of every magnetically sorted T cell population were checked by analytical flow cytometry. Genomic DNA was isolated from every sorted fraction and measured by UV absorbance on a Nanodrop 2000c.

The receptor was isolated from a young man in good health. Recombination connected TRBV29-1 to TRBJ2-3, and 13 bases in between align with TRBD2. The sample consisted of naive CD4+ T cells sorted from blood. The sample's cell subset or site label is to be understood as: CD45RA+ positively selected. The CDR3 protein is CSGTSGSTDTQYF. In nucleotide form, the sequence is TGCAGCGGGACTAGCGGGAGTACGGATACGCAGTATTTT.